A selection of T cell receptor beta chains follows, all from one sample in a study of blood T cell repertoires in COVID-19. Produced via immunoSEQ multiplex PCR; TCRdb's table is partial and in-frame only. The repertoire has about 230,000 clones, 88% of them found once; the top ten carry 2.7%. Sequencing was done on a sample of peripheral blood. The receptors derive from a woman in her sixties with acute or convalescent COVID-19. CDR3s leave out the opening cysteine and the closing phenylalanine or tryptophan. Each record gives: CDR3 length, V gene, CDR3 protein.

cdr3_length: 13
v_call: TRBV19
cdr3_aa: ASSLETGIDQPQH

cdr3_length: 14
v_call: TRBV4-2
cdr3_aa: ASSQGGTSLGETQY

cdr3_length: 14
v_call: TRBV4-2
cdr3_aa: ASSQDPTQSADTQY

cdr3_length: 12
v_call: TRBV19
cdr3_aa: ASRDRGMNSPLH

cdr3_length: 13
v_call: TRBV10-2
cdr3_aa: ASSDSGGATGELF

cdr3_length: 13
v_call: TRBV5-6
cdr3_aa: ASSLEYRTRETQY

cdr3_length: 13
v_call: TRBV13
cdr3_aa: ASSLYQGGSGPLH

cdr3_length: 12
v_call: TRBV18
cdr3_aa: ASSPLDSSYEQY

cdr3_length: 11
v_call: TRBV2
cdr3_aa: ASHRGGGSPLH

cdr3_length: 10
v_call: TRBV10-3
cdr3_aa: ATGGQQETQY

cdr3_length: 11
v_call: TRBV7-2
cdr3_aa: ASSSDRNQPQH

cdr3_length: 11
v_call: TRBV9
cdr3_aa: ASSIQGNTEAF

cdr3_length: 13
v_call: TRBV5-1
cdr3_aa: ASSLEGAGANVLT

cdr3_length: 15
v_call: TRBV3-1/TRBV3-2
cdr3_aa: ASSLIRLAGSTDTQY

cdr3_length: 12
v_call: TRBV18
cdr3_aa: ASSPDRGAYEQY

cdr3_length: 9
v_call: TRBV14
cdr3_aa: ASSQGTGKY

cdr3_length: 10
v_call: TRBV30
cdr3_aa: AWRRAGNTIY

cdr3_length: 16
v_call: TRBV25-1
cdr3_aa: ANDLNRDYHNPDNEQF

cdr3_length: 12
v_call: TRBV18
cdr3_aa: ASSPSLGVQPQH

cdr3_length: 11
v_call: TRBV19
cdr3_aa: ASSPMRNQPQH

cdr3_length: 13
v_call: TRBV19
cdr3_aa: ASSLLAGGGNEQF

cdr3_length: 14
v_call: TRBV11-2
cdr3_aa: ASSSLAGGPRDTQY

cdr3_length: 14
v_call: TRBV28
cdr3_aa: ASSLAAGGSKNIQY

cdr3_length: 13
v_call: TRBV6-5
cdr3_aa: ASSAAGTTNYGYT

cdr3_length: 14
v_call: TRBV19
cdr3_aa: ASSMEGQGINQPQH

cdr3_length: 12
v_call: TRBV5-1
cdr3_aa: ASSLGQSGSPLH

cdr3_length: 15
v_call: TRBV4-1
cdr3_aa: ASSFASGGNSNQPQH

cdr3_length: 16
v_call: TRBV15
cdr3_aa: ATSRDKSGAPAYNEQF

cdr3_length: 13
v_call: TRBV7-9
cdr3_aa: ASSRGLAGVNEQF

cdr3_length: 13
v_call: TRBV25-1
cdr3_aa: ASSEFAVRTDTQY

cdr3_length: 12
v_call: TRBV6-5
cdr3_aa: ASEWGEGNQPQH

cdr3_length: 12
v_call: TRBV7-6
cdr3_aa: ASSLQSGIDEQF

cdr3_length: 13
v_call: TRBV2
cdr3_aa: ASSGVSGGRSTQY

cdr3_length: 18
v_call: TRBV4-1
cdr3_aa: ASSQEGGQGIGKTNYGYT

cdr3_length: 17
v_call: TRBV5-1
cdr3_aa: ASSLYPQGLSYSGNTIY